Listed below are T cell receptor beta chains from one sample, sequenced in a study of blood T cells in healthy people across ages. TCRdb re-analysed the 5' RACE reads in MiXCR, keeping a single row per CDR3 protein. In the table there are under 1 million distinct CDR3 sequences, 44% of which are singletons. The material sequenced was blood. These receptors originate from a man between 60 and 75 years old in good health. Each CDR3 is given with its conserved first and last residue. The D gene is left open where the match is weak. Not every row has a clone size; where given, it reads once, few, many or a size class.

abundance	v_gene	d_gene	j_gene	CDR3aa	CDR3nt
NA	TRBV6-2/TRBV6-3	NA	TRBJ1-1	CASNWAMNTEAFF	TGTGCCAGCAACTGGGCCATGAACACTGAAGCTTTCTTT
NA	TRBV11-2	TRBD2	TRBJ2-1	CACSLVASGGANEQFF	TGTGCCTGCAGCTTAGTAGCGAGCGGGGGGGCAAATGAGCAGTTCTTC
NA	TRBV7-9	TRBD2	TRBJ2-3	CASSLGTSGGQDTQYF	TGTGCCAGCAGCTTAGGGACTAGCGGGGGACAAGATACGCAGTATTTT
NA	TRBV6-5	NA	TRBJ2-3	CASSYGELTDTQYF	TGTGCCAGCAGTTATGGAGAACTCACAGATACGCAGTATTTT
NA	TRBV6-1	TRBD1	TRBJ2-2	CASSRGQGRETGELFF	TGTGCCAGCAGCAGGGGACAGGGGAGAGAGACCGGGGAGCTGTTTTTT
few	TRBV12-3/TRBV12-4	TRBD1	TRBJ1-4	CASSLWTGLTNEKLFF	TGTGCCAGCAGTTTATGGACAGGGCTAACTAATGAAAAACTGTTTTTT
NA	TRBV25-1	NA	TRBJ2-5	CASSELGGHQETQYF	TGTGCCAGCAGTGAATTAGGGGGGCACCAAGAGACCCAGTACTTC
NA	TRBV20-1	NA	TRBJ2-3	CSATGAIDTQYF	TGCAGTGCTACAGGGGCTATAGATACGCAGTATTTT
NA	TRBV28	NA	TRBJ1-1	CASSSKGTEAFF	TGTGCCAGCAGTTCCAAGGGCACTGAAGCTTTCTTT
NA	TRBV28	NA	TRBJ1-2	CASRAPQGYGYTF	TGTGCCAGCAGAGCACCCCAGGGCTATGGCTACACCTTC
NA	TRBV7-9	NA	TRBJ2-3	CASSLGSGLQYF	TGTGCCAGCAGCTTAGGGTCGGGGCTGCAGTATTTT
many	TRBV29-1	NA	TRBJ1-2	CSVAGAAGGYTF	TGCAGCGTTGCTGGGGCTGCTGGTGGCTACACCTTC
NA	TRBV7-2	NA	TRBJ1-5	CASSPQFELSNPPQHF	TGTGCCAGTAGCCCCCAGTTCGAGTTAAGCAATCCGCCCCAGCATTTT
NA	TRBV6-5	NA	TRBJ2-1	CASSSNPSGSSYNEQFF	TGTGCCAGCAGCTCTAACCCTTCAGGGAGCTCCTACAATGAGCAGTTCTTC
few	TRBV29-1	TRBD1	TRBJ1-1	CSVDSGTGNTEAFF	TGCAGCGTTGATTCCGGGACAGGGAACACTGAAGCTTTCTTT
NA	TRBV7-2	NA	TRBJ1-3	CASSLISGTGNTIYF	TGTGCCAGCAGCTTAATCTCCGGGACTGGAAACACCATATATTTT
NA	TRBV28	NA	TRBJ2-7	CASRSPKGLLYEQYF	TGTGCCAGCAGATCACCCAAAGGGCTCCTCTACGAGCAGTACTTC